The clone carrying this TCR beta chain was observed many times. Its target is not known. TCRdb ran MiXCR on the 5' RACE reads and lists one entry per CDR3 protein. The data contain tens of thousands of distinct CDR3 sequences, about 4% of them seen just once; the ten biggest clones take up 2.5% to 3%. This sample was taken from a study of neurological immune-mediated disorders. Study-level points and caveats: Whereas HTLV-1-associated myelopathy showed the most TCR clonal expansion, multiple sclerosis showed the least, with levels below those of healthy controls. There was no association between the multiple sclerosis repertoire cluster and any clinical or MRI feature.

The V end was cut by 4 bases, the J end by 0 bases, with 14 bases between. The length of the CDR3 is 16 residues. From germline, CDR1 is SGHRS and CDR2 YFSETQ. Sequences were obtained from PBMCs. The receptor's source is a man aged 50 to 59 with multiple sclerosis. The chain joins TRBV5-1 to TRBJ2-1, with a tentative D call TRBD1 (6 bases). Written as DNA, the CDR3 is TGCGCCAGCAGCGACCCACAGGGCTTCTCCTACAATGAGCAGTTCTTC. It yields the protein CASSDPQGFSYNEQFF.